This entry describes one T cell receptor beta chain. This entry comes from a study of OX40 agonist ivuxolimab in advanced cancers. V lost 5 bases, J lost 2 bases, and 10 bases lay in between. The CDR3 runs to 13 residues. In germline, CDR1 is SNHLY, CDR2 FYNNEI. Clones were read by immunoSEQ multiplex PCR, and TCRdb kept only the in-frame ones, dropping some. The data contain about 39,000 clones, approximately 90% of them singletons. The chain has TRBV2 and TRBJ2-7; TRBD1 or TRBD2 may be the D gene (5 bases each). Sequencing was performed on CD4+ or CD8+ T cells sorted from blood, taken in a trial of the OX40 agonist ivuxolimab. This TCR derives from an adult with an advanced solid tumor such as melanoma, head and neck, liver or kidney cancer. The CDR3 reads CASSWDQAYEQYF. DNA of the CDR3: TGTGCCAGCAGTTGGGACCAGGCCTACGAGCAGTACTTC.